Listed below are T cell receptor beta chains from one sample, sequenced in a study of T cell clones after liver transplantation. Method: immunoSEQ multiplex PCR; TCRdb's copy keeps in-frame clones and lacks some. Of 45,000 to 60,000 clones listed, approximately 87% are singletons. The source material was CD8+ T cells from blood, sampled 12 months after liver transplant. These receptors all stem from a human patient who received a liver transplant. Some of the T cells might come from the graft donor. CDR3s include the opening cysteine and the closing phenylalanine or tryptophan. D genes are given only for firm matches. Not every row has a clone size; where given, it reads once, few, many or a size class.

d_gene: TRBD1; j_gene: TRBJ2-3; v_gene: TRBV11-2; abundance: -; CDR3aa: CASSSLGQGAGDTQYF; CDR3nt: TGTGCCAGCAGCTCCCTGGGACAGGGGGCGGGAGATACGCAGTATTTT
d_gene: -; j_gene: TRBJ2-7; v_gene: TRBV27; abundance: -; CDR3aa: CASSSQGSYEQYF; CDR3nt: TGTGCCAGCAGCTCACAGGGTTCCTACGAGCAGTACTTC
d_gene: -; j_gene: TRBJ2-5; v_gene: TRBV28; abundance: -; CDR3aa: CASSFRTDQETQYF; CDR3nt: TGTGCCAGCAGTTTCCGGACAGATCAAGAGACCCAGTACTTC
d_gene: -; j_gene: TRBJ2-1; v_gene: TRBV7-9; abundance: -; CDR3aa: CASSLDGAQFF; CDR3nt: TGTGCCAGCAGCTTAGACGGGGCCCAGTTCTTC
d_gene: -; j_gene: TRBJ1-2; v_gene: TRBV4-1; abundance: -; CDR3aa: CASSQDRSNYGYTF; CDR3nt: TGCGCCAGCAGCCAAGATCGCTCTAACTATGGCTACACCTTC
d_gene: TRBD2; j_gene: TRBJ2-7; v_gene: TRBV27; abundance: -; CDR3aa: CASSPLAGDGEQYF; CDR3nt: TGTGCCAGCAGCCCACTAGCGGGGGACGGCGAGCAGTACTTC
d_gene: -; j_gene: TRBJ2-5; v_gene: TRBV5-1; abundance: -; CDR3aa: CASSLVPSLDRTQYF; CDR3nt: TGCGCCAGCAGCTTGGTACCCTCCCTGGATCGGACCCAGTACTTC
d_gene: TRBD1; j_gene: TRBJ2-5; v_gene: TRBV4-1; abundance: -; CDR3aa: CASSQDREETQYF; CDR3nt: TGCGCCAGCAGCCAGGACAGGGAAGAGACCCAGTACTTC
d_gene: -; j_gene: TRBJ1-1; v_gene: TRBV6-4; abundance: -; CDR3aa: CASSQGPGGGTEAFF; CDR3nt: TGTGCCAGCAGTCAGGGGCCAGGTGGAGGTACTGAAGCTTTCTTT
d_gene: TRBD1; j_gene: TRBJ2-3; v_gene: TRBV4-3; abundance: -; CDR3aa: CASSQFVGTEEDTQYF; CDR3nt: TGCGCCAGCAGCCAATTTGTGGGGACAGAAGAAGATACGCAGTATTTT
d_gene: TRBD1; j_gene: TRBJ1-2; v_gene: TRBV9; abundance: -; CDR3aa: CASSVDPGQGHYGYTF; CDR3nt: TGTGCCAGCAGCGTAGACCCGGGACAGGGCCACTATGGCTACACCTTC
d_gene: -; j_gene: TRBJ1-1; v_gene: TRBV5-6; abundance: -; CDR3aa: CASSLVVGRPEAFF; CDR3nt: TGTGCCAGCAGCTTGGTAGTAGGGAGACCCGAAGCTTTCTTT
d_gene: TRBD1; j_gene: TRBJ1-4; v_gene: TRBV7-9; abundance: -; CDR3aa: CASSEPQGRDEKLFF; CDR3nt: TGTGCCAGCAGCGAACCACAGGGGAGGGATGAAAAACTGTTTTTT
d_gene: TRBD2; j_gene: TRBJ2-7; v_gene: TRBV7-9; abundance: -; CDR3aa: CASSIPIRTSTYEQYF; CDR3nt: TGTGCCAGCAGCATCCCAATCCGGACTAGCACCTACGAGCAGTACTTC
d_gene: TRBD1; j_gene: TRBJ2-1; v_gene: TRBV19; abundance: -; CDR3aa: CASSLQGLYNEQFF; CDR3nt: TGTGCCAGTAGCCTACAGGGGCTCTACAATGAGCAGTTCTTC
d_gene: TRBD1; j_gene: TRBJ2-3; v_gene: TRBV27; abundance: -; CDR3aa: CATGRGLSDTQYF; CDR3nt: TGTGCCACGGGCAGGGGGCTTTCGGATACGCAGTATTTT
d_gene: TRBD1; j_gene: TRBJ2-1; v_gene: TRBV2; abundance: -; CDR3aa: CASSELRVPGQGRNEQFF; CDR3nt: TGTGCCAGCAGTGAATTAAGGGTACCGGGACAGGGGAGGAATGAGCAGTTCTTC
d_gene: TRBD1; j_gene: TRBJ2-7; v_gene: TRBV27; abundance: -; CDR3aa: CASSGTARPYEQYF; CDR3nt: TGTGCCAGCAGTGGGACAGCTAGGCCCTACGAGCAGTACTTC
d_gene: TRBD2; j_gene: TRBJ2-3; v_gene: TRBV19; abundance: -; CDR3aa: CASSLGLAGGADTQYF; CDR3nt: TGTGCCAGTAGTCTGGGACTAGCGGGAGGAGCAGATACGCAGTATTTT
d_gene: -; j_gene: TRBJ1-3; v_gene: TRBV28; abundance: -; CDR3aa: CASSFLSRGGQGNTIYF; CDR3nt: TGTGCCAGCAGTTTTTTGTCCCGCGGGGGGCAAGGAAACACCATATATTTT
d_gene: TRBD1; j_gene: TRBJ2-7; v_gene: TRBV5-4; abundance: once; CDR3aa: CASSSGTGSEQYF; CDR3nt: TGTGCCAGCAGCTCCGGGACAGGGTCTGAGCAGTACTTC
d_gene: -; j_gene: TRBJ2-1; v_gene: TRBV13; abundance: -; CDR3aa: CASSLSDSRFPVFF; CDR3nt: TGTGCCAGCAGCTTATCAGACTCTAGGTTCCCCGTGTTCTTC
d_gene: -; j_gene: TRBJ1-2; v_gene: TRBV29-1; abundance: once; CDR3aa: CSVEDRTGWINKGYTF; CDR3nt: TGCAGCGTTGAAGATCGCACAGGGTGGATCAATAAGGGCTACACCTTC
d_gene: -; j_gene: TRBJ1-2; v_gene: TRBV15; abundance: -; CDR3aa: CATSRDRGDYGYTF; CDR3nt: TGTGCCACCAGCAGAGATCGGGGGGACTATGGCTACACCTTC
d_gene: -; j_gene: TRBJ2-7; v_gene: TRBV7-2; abundance: -; CDR3aa: CASSPTAYEQYF; CDR3nt: TGTGCCAGCAGCCCCACAGCCTACGAGCAGTACTTC
d_gene: -; j_gene: TRBJ1-1; v_gene: TRBV19; abundance: once; CDR3aa: CASSIGGLGTEAFF; CDR3nt: TGTGCCAGTAGTATTGGGGGGCTCGGTACTGAAGCTTTCTTT
d_gene: -; j_gene: TRBJ2-7; v_gene: TRBV29-1; abundance: -; CDR3aa: CSAADPSYEQYF; CDR3nt: TGCAGCGCGGCCGACCCGTCCTACGAGCAGTACTTC
d_gene: TRBD1; j_gene: TRBJ2-7; v_gene: TRBV10-1; abundance: -; CDR3aa: CASSEVLGQGESDEQYF; CDR3nt: TGCGCCAGCAGTGAGGTTCTCGGACAGGGCGAATCTGACGAGCAGTACTTC
d_gene: TRBD1; j_gene: TRBJ1-3; v_gene: TRBV4-3; abundance: -; CDR3aa: CASSLFGTAGSGNTIYF; CDR3nt: TGCGCCAGCAGCCTCTTCGGGACAGCCGGCTCTGGAAACACCATATATTTT
d_gene: -; j_gene: TRBJ1-4; v_gene: TRBV7-2; abundance: -; CDR3aa: CASSLSQTGSNEKLFF; CDR3nt: TGTGCCAGCAGCTTAAGCCAGACAGGTTCTAATGAAAAACTGTTTTTT
d_gene: TRBD2; j_gene: TRBJ2-1; v_gene: TRBV27; abundance: -; CDR3aa: CASSLGRAGNEQFF; CDR3nt: TGTGCCAGCAGTTTAGGGAGGGCAGGGAATGAGCAGTTCTTC
d_gene: -; j_gene: TRBJ2-1; v_gene: TRBV19; abundance: -; CDR3aa: CASSINGGRYPYNEQFF; CDR3nt: TGTGCCAGTAGTATTAATGGGGGGAGATATCCCTACAATGAGCAGTTCTTC
d_gene: -; j_gene: TRBJ2-5; v_gene: TRBV6-6; abundance: -; CDR3aa: CASGDLGAETQYF; CDR3nt: TGTGCCAGCGGAGATCTGGGGGCGGAGACCCAGTACTTC
d_gene: -; j_gene: TRBJ2-3; v_gene: TRBV4-2; abundance: -; CDR3aa: CASSQAIRSGGTDTQYF; CDR3nt: TGTGCCAGCAGCCAAGCTATACGTTCAGGCGGCACAGATACGCAGTATTTT
d_gene: TRBD1; j_gene: TRBJ1-1; v_gene: TRBV6-1; abundance: -; CDR3aa: CASSEDPGGSTEAFF; CDR3nt: TGTGCCAGCAGTGAAGATCCAGGGGGGAGTACTGAAGCTTTCTTT
d_gene: -; j_gene: TRBJ2-2; v_gene: TRBV7-9; abundance: -; CDR3aa: CASSFGGTVNTGELFF; CDR3nt: TGTGCCAGCAGCTTCGGCGGGACGGTGAACACCGGGGAGCTGTTTTTT
d_gene: -; j_gene: TRBJ2-7; v_gene: TRBV13; abundance: medium-sized; CDR3aa: CASSLGRFEQYF; CDR3nt: TGTGCCAGCAGTCTCGGGCGGTTCGAGCAGTACTTC
d_gene: -; j_gene: TRBJ2-5; v_gene: TRBV5-1; abundance: once; CDR3aa: CASSLGGVLGETQYF; CDR3nt: TGCGCCAGCAGCTTGGGAGGGGTTCTTGGGGAGACCCAGTACTTC
d_gene: TRBD2; j_gene: TRBJ2-1; v_gene: TRBV9; abundance: -; CDR3aa: CASSARTSGRADEQFF; CDR3nt: TGTGCCAGCAGCGCCCGAACTAGCGGGAGGGCGGATGAGCAGTTCTTC
d_gene: -; j_gene: TRBJ2-1; v_gene: TRBV5-1; abundance: few; CDR3aa: CASSSGGTYNEQFF; CDR3nt: TGCGCCAGCAGCTCTGGAGGCACCTACAATGAGCAGTTCTTC
d_gene: TRBD2; j_gene: TRBJ2-2; v_gene: TRBV19; abundance: -; CDR3aa: CASTLRETGELFF; CDR3nt: TGTGCCAGTACCTTGCGGGAGACCGGGGAGCTGTTTTTT
d_gene: -; j_gene: TRBJ2-1; v_gene: TRBV7-3; abundance: -; CDR3aa: CASSARYSNNEQFF; CDR3nt: TGTGCCAGCAGCGCGCGGTACAGTAACAATGAGCAGTTCTTC
d_gene: -; j_gene: TRBJ2-3; v_gene: TRBV7-9; abundance: -; CDR3aa: CASSLPNGVRDTQYF; CDR3nt: TGTGCCAGCAGCTTACCAAACGGGGTTAGAGATACGCAGTATTTT
d_gene: -; j_gene: TRBJ1-1; v_gene: TRBV10-3; abundance: few; CDR3aa: CAISGSRTVNTEAFF; CDR3nt: TGTGCCATCAGTGGGTCCCGGACGGTGAACACTGAAGCTTTCTTT
d_gene: -; j_gene: TRBJ1-5; v_gene: TRBV19; abundance: -; CDR3aa: CASSIGSRGTYNQPQHF; CDR3nt: TGTGCCAGTAGTATAGGCTCCCGCGGGACCTACAATCAGCCCCAGCATTTT
d_gene: -; j_gene: TRBJ1-1; v_gene: TRBV27; abundance: -; CDR3aa: CASSFGGRDTEAFF; CDR3nt: TGTGCCAGCAGTTTCGGGGGCAGGGACACTGAAGCTTTCTTT
d_gene: TRBD2; j_gene: TRBJ2-7; v_gene: TRBV28; abundance: -; CDR3aa: CASSLTPAGGPYEQYF; CDR3nt: TGTGCCAGCAGTTTAACTCCAGCGGGAGGGCCCTACGAGCAGTACTTC
d_gene: TRBD2; j_gene: TRBJ2-3; v_gene: TRBV6-6; abundance: -; CDR3aa: CASSWGLAGGVDTQYF; CDR3nt: TGTGCCAGCAGTTGGGGATTAGCGGGAGGGGTAGATACGCAGTATTTT
d_gene: -; j_gene: TRBJ2-3; v_gene: TRBV11-2; abundance: -; CDR3aa: CASSLNRYARTDTQYF; CDR3nt: TGTGCCAGCAGCTTAAACCGGTATGCCAGGACAGATACGCAGTATTTT
d_gene: TRBD1; j_gene: TRBJ1-5; v_gene: TRBV23-1; abundance: once; CDR3aa: CASRTGEWQPQHF; CDR3nt: TGCGCCAGCAGAACAGGGGAGTGGCAGCCCCAGCATTTT